Listed here are 5 T cell receptor beta chains from one sample, sequenced in a study of blood T cell repertoires in COVID-19. The assay was immunoSEQ multiplex PCR, and TCRdb's table has in-frame clones only and misses some. The data hold about 170,000 clones, with around nine tenths observed a single time. Sequencing was carried out using peripheral blood. These receptors came from a man aged 18 to 29 with active or convalescent COVID-19.

V usage is TRBV18 and J usage is TRBJ1-4, with a possible D match to TRBD1 (5 bases). V shed 1 base and J shed 0 bases, with 6 bases lying between them. The CDR3 contains 15 residues. The V gene's germline CDR1 is KGHSH and CDR2 LQKENI. This CDR3 is CASSPLTATNEKLFF. The CDR3 DNA follows: TGTGCCAGCTCACCACTGACAGCAACTAATGAAAAACTGTTTTTT.

This chain uses TRBV19 with TRBJ2-2, with D maybe TRBD1 (6 bases). The germline gives CDR1 LNHDA, CDR2 SQIVND (reference sequence). This CDR3 comprises 14 residues. The ends were cut back, 7 bases at V and 2 bases at J, with 11 bases in the middle. CDR3 region: CASTSGTNTGELFF. The CDR3 region has the DNA TGTGCCAGTACCTCCGGGACAAACACCGGGGAGCTGTTTTTT.

The CDR3 reads CAKKLLQGANTEAFF. The CDR3, as DNA: TGTGCCAAAAAATTGCTACAGGGGGCGAACACTGAAGCTTTCTTT. The chain carries TRBV2 and TRBJ1-1; 9 positions match TRBD1. Trimming cost V 10 bases and J 1 base; bases outside gene matches: 10. This CDR3 has 15 residues. Germline V CDR1 and CDR2: SNHLY, FYNNEI.

This clone occurred once. V usage is TRBV4-2 and J usage is TRBJ1-1; maybe TRBD1 (5 bases). The germline CDR1 and CDR2 sequences are LGHNA and YNFKEQ. V lost 4 bases and J 0 bases, leaving 21 bases between the germline ends. There are 18 residues in the CDR3. Here the CDR3 DNA reads TGTGCCAGCAGCCTCTCGGGCCAGGGTTCTGCCTTGAACACTGAAGCTTTCTTT. Protein product: CASSLSGQGSALNTEAFF.

V gene TRBV7-8 combines with J gene TRBJ2-1; 9 bases match TRBD2. The CDR3 totals 16 residues. Unmatched junction bases numbered 4, after V lost 2 bases and J lost 2 bases. Germline V CDR1 and CDR2: SGHVS, FQNEAQ. The CDR3 DNA sequence: TGTGCCAGCAGCTTAAAACCTAGCGGGGCCTACAATGAGCAGTTCTTC. Residues: CASSLKPSGAYNEQFF.